A selection of T cell receptor beta chains follows, all from one sample in a study of OX40 agonist ivuxolimab in advanced cancers. Repertoires were generated with immunoSEQ multiplex PCR, while TCRdb's copy carries only in-frame clones and drops some. This repertoire shows 60,000 to 80,000 clones, 65% to 90% found once; its top ten account for around 1.7%. This specimen was CD4+ or CD8+ T cells sorted from blood, taken in a trial of the OX40 agonist ivuxolimab. These receptors all stem from an adult with an advanced solid tumor such as melanoma, head and neck, liver or kidney cancer. The CDR3 runs from the conserved cysteine through the conserved F or W. The order of the fields is J gene, V gene, clone size, CDR3 protein. Only some rows state a clone size, as once, few, many or a class for expanded clones.

j_call: TRBJ1-2; v_call: TRBV6-5; clone_size: -; cdr3_aa: CASSYSGLANYGYTF
j_call: TRBJ1-5; v_call: TRBV27; clone_size: -; cdr3_aa: CASSLIADWDSNQPQHF
j_call: TRBJ2-7; v_call: TRBV28; clone_size: few; cdr3_aa: CASRKPGLLYYEQYF
j_call: TRBJ1-5; v_call: TRBV4-2; clone_size: -; cdr3_aa: CASSQDGGGNQPQHF
j_call: TRBJ2-2; v_call: TRBV27; clone_size: -; cdr3_aa: CASRMGVTNTGELFF
j_call: TRBJ2-4; v_call: TRBV28; clone_size: -; cdr3_aa: CASRSGGLAKNIQYF
j_call: TRBJ1-2; v_call: TRBV7-6; clone_size: -; cdr3_aa: CASSLAGLGNFDGYTF
j_call: TRBJ1-1; v_call: TRBV27; clone_size: -; cdr3_aa: CASSFTAKNPEAFF
j_call: TRBJ1-5; v_call: TRBV6-6; clone_size: -; cdr3_aa: CASTSGQFNQPQHF
j_call: TRBJ2-7; v_call: TRBV5-4; clone_size: -; cdr3_aa: CASSPGQSTPEQYF
j_call: TRBJ1-1; v_call: TRBV5-1; clone_size: -; cdr3_aa: CASSLVGDRGAEAFF
j_call: TRBJ2-1; v_call: TRBV28; clone_size: few; cdr3_aa: CASSLHYRPSGRLSYNEQFF
j_call: TRBJ2-5; v_call: TRBV20-1; clone_size: -; cdr3_aa: CSAQETQYF
j_call: TRBJ2-5; v_call: TRBV13; clone_size: once; cdr3_aa: CASSFVTLGTQYF
j_call: TRBJ1-3; v_call: TRBV20-1; clone_size: -; cdr3_aa: CSARFGNTIYF
j_call: TRBJ2-5; v_call: TRBV5-4; clone_size: -; cdr3_aa: CASSLEQREETQYF
j_call: TRBJ2-3; v_call: TRBV11-2; clone_size: -; cdr3_aa: CASSDYPRGRANTQYF
j_call: TRBJ2-6; v_call: TRBV5-5; clone_size: -; cdr3_aa: CASTGRTGGSGANVLTF
j_call: TRBJ1-3; v_call: TRBV9; clone_size: -; cdr3_aa: CASSVEIRAGGNTIYF
j_call: TRBJ1-3; v_call: TRBV7-2; clone_size: -; cdr3_aa: CASSLSQGNTIYF
j_call: TRBJ1-5; v_call: TRBV5-1; clone_size: -; cdr3_aa: CASSTPWRWSNQPQHF
j_call: TRBJ2-7; v_call: TRBV30; clone_size: few; cdr3_aa: CAYSPQRGSYEQYF
j_call: TRBJ2-3; v_call: TRBV29-1; clone_size: -; cdr3_aa: CSVVTFGRASTDTQYF
j_call: TRBJ2-7; v_call: TRBV7-9; clone_size: -; cdr3_aa: CASSIRDRDYEQYF
j_call: TRBJ2-3; v_call: TRBV4-1; clone_size: -; cdr3_aa: CASSPGLAGGRRRDTQYF
j_call: TRBJ2-1; v_call: TRBV10-3; clone_size: -; cdr3_aa: CAISGRTGGDEQFF
j_call: TRBJ1-2; v_call: TRBV14; clone_size: -; cdr3_aa: CASSLSSAYYGYTF
j_call: TRBJ1-1; v_call: TRBV25-1; clone_size: few; cdr3_aa: CASRDRGFTEAFF
j_call: TRBJ2-1; v_call: TRBV9; clone_size: -; cdr3_aa: CASSVASGRGEQFF
j_call: TRBJ2-1; v_call: TRBV9; clone_size: -; cdr3_aa: CASSVGPSGTLEQFF
j_call: TRBJ2-7; v_call: TRBV28; clone_size: -; cdr3_aa: CASSLRLREYEQYF
j_call: TRBJ2-7; v_call: TRBV7-2; clone_size: once; cdr3_aa: CASREGGTSGIYEQYF
j_call: TRBJ1-2; v_call: TRBV10-1; clone_size: -; cdr3_aa: CASSGGFFQTRAVNYGYTF
j_call: TRBJ2-3; v_call: TRBV5-1; clone_size: -; cdr3_aa: CASSLAETADTQYF
j_call: TRBJ2-3; v_call: TRBV27; clone_size: -; cdr3_aa: CASNGGFTDTQYF
j_call: TRBJ1-3; v_call: TRBV19; clone_size: once; cdr3_aa: CASSIDGTETGNTIYF
j_call: TRBJ2-5; v_call: TRBV15; clone_size: -; cdr3_aa: CATSRDEETQYF
j_call: TRBJ1-2; v_call: TRBV7-9; clone_size: -; cdr3_aa: CASSRPTANYGYTF
j_call: TRBJ1-1; v_call: TRBV28; clone_size: -; cdr3_aa: CASSLDRGANTEAFF
j_call: TRBJ2-3; v_call: TRBV6-1; clone_size: -; cdr3_aa: CASRLGAPTDTQYF
j_call: TRBJ2-3; v_call: TRBV5-4; clone_size: few; cdr3_aa: CASSPRVARYTDTQYF